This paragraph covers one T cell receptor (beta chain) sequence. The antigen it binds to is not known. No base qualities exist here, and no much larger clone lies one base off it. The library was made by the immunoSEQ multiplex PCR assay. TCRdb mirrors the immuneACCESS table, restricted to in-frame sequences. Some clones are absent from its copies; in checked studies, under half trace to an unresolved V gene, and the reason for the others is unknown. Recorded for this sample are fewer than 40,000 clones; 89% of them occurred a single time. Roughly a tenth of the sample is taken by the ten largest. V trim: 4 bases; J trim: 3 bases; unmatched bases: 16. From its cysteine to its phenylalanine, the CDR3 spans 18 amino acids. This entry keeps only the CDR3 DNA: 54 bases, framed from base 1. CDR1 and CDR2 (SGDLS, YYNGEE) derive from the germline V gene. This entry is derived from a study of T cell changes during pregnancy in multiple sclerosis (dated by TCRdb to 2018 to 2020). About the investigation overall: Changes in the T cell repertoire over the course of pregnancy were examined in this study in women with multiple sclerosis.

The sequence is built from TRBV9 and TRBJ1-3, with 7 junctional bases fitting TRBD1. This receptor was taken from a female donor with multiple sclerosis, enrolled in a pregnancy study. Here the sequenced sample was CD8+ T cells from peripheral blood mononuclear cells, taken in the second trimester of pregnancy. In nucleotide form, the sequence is TGTGCCAGCAGCCCGATCGAGGGGGCGCCGAGCGGTGGAAACACCATATATTTT. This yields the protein CASSPIEGAPSGGNTIYF. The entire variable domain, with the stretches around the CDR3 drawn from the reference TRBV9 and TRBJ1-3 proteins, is DSGVTQTPKHLITATGQRVTLRCSPRSGDLSVYWYQQSLDQGLQFLIQYYNGEERAKGNILERFSAQQFPDLHSELNLSSLELGDSALYFCASSPIEGAPSGGNTIYFGEGSWLTVV.